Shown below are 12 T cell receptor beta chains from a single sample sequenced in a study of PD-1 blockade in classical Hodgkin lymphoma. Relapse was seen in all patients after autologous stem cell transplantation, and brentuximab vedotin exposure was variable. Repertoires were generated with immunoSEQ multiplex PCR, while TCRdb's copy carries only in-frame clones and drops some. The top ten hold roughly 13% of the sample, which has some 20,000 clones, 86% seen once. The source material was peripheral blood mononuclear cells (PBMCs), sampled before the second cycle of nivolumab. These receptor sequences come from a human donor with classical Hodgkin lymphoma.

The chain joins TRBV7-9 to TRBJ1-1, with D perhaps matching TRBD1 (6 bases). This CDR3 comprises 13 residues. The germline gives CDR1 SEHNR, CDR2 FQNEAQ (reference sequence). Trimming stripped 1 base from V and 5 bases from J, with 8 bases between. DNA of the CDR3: TGTGCCAGCAGCTTAGAACAGGGAACTGAAGCTTTCTTT. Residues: CASSLEQGTEAFF. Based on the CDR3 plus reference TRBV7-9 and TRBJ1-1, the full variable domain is DTGVSQNPRHKITKRGQNVTFRCDPISEHNRLYWYRQTLGQGPEFLTYFQNEAQLEKSRLLSDRFSAERPKGSFSTLEIQRTEQGDSAMYLCASSLEQGTEAFFGQGTRLTVV.

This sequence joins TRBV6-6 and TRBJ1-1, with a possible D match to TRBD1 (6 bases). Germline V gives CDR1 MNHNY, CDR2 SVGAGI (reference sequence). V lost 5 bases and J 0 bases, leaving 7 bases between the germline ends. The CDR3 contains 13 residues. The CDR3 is CASSGQMNTEAFF. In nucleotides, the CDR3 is TGTGCCAGCAGTGGACAGATGAACACTGAAGCTTTCTTT.

The chain's CDR3 is CASSIYGTGLQPQHF. The CDR3 DNA is TGTGCCAGTAGTATTTATGGGACAGGACTTCAGCCCCAGCATTTT. The V gene is TRBV19, the J gene TRBJ1-5, with 8 bases aligning to TRBD1. From germline, CDR1 is LNHDA and CDR2 SQIVND (reference sequence). J lost 6 bases, V lost 3 bases, and 7 bases had no gene match. The CDR3 extends over 15 amino acids.

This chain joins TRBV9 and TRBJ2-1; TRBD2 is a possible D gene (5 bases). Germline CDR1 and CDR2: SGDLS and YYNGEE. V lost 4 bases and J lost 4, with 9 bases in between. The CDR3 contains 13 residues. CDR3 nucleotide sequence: TGTGCCAGCAGCACCCCGGGGTACAATGAGCAGTTCTTC. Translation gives CASSTPGYNEQFF. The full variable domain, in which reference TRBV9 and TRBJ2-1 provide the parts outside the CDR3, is DSGVTQTPKHLITATGQRVTLRCSPRSGDLSVYWYQQSLDQGLQFLIQYYNGEERAKGNILERFSAQQFPDLHSELNLSSLELGDSALYFCASSTPGYNEQFFGPGTRLTVL.

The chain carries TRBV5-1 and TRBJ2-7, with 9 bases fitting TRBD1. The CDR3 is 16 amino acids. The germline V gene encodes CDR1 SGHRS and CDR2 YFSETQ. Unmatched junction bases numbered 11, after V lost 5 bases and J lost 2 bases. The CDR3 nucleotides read TGCGCCAGCAGTTGGGACAGGGAAAATCCCACCTACGAGCAGTACTTC. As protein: CASSWDRENPTYEQYF.

CDR3 sequence reads: CASNEPRFNEKLFF. The CDR3 nucleotides read TGTGCCAGCAATGAACCTAGGTTCAATGAAAAACTGTTTTTT. The rearrangement joins TRBV6-6 to TRBJ1-4, with D unclear. V dropped 7 bases and J dropped 5 bases, with 14 bases sitting between them. Germline CDR1 reads MNHNY; CDR2 reads SVGAGI (reference sequence). This CDR3 spans 14 amino acids.

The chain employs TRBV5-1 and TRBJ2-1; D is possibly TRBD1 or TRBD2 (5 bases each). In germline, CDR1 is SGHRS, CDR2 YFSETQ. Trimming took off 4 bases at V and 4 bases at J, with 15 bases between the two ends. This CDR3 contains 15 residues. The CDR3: CASSATGTEYNEQFF. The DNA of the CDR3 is TGCGCCAGCAGCGCTACGGGGACGGAATACAATGAGCAGTTCTTC.

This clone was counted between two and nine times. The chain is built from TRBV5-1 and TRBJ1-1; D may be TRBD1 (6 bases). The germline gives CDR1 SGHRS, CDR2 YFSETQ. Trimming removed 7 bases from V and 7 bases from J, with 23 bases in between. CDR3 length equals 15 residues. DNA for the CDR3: TGCGCCAGCCTAATTTTCCCGGGACAAGAAAATGAAGCTTTCTTT. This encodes CASLIFPGQENEAFF.

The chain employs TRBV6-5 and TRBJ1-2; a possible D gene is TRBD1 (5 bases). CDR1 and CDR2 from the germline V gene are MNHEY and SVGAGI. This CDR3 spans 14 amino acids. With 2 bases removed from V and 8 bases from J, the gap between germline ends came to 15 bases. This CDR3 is CASSYGGGRGGYTF. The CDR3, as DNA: TGTGCCAGCAGTTACGGCGGAGGGAGGGGAGGCTACACCTTC.

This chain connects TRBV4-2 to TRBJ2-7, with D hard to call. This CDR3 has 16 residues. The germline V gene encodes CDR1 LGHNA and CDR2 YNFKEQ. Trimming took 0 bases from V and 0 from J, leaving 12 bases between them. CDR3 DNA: TGTGCCAGCAGCCAAGAAGACGGGCTGAGCTCCTACGAGCAGTACTTC. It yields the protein CASSQEDGLSSYEQYF.

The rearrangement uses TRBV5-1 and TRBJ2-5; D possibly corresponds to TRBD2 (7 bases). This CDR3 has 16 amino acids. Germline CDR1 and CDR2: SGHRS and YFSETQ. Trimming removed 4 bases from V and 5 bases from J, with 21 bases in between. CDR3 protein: CASSLEQLGGVETQYF. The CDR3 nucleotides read TGCGCCAGCAGCCTTGAACAATTAGGGGGGGTTGAGACCCAGTACTTC.

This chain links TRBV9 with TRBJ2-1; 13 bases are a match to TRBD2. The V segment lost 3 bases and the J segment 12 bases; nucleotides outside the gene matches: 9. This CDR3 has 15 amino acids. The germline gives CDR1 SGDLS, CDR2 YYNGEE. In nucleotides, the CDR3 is TGTGCCAGCAGCGCAATAACGGGACTAGCGGGGTTGCAGTTCTTC. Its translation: CASSAITGLAGLQFF.